Each of the 29 T cell receptor beta chains below was sequenced from the same sample in a study of immune heterogeneity within non-small cell lung tumors. For each sample, template was roughly 640 ng of bulk tumor genomic DNA. Biopsies, several per primary tumor and spaced far apart, were collected during surgery. Untreated, newly diagnosed non-small cell lung cancer patients underwent curative surgery. TCR beta CDR3 was amplified by multiplex PCR using 32 V and 13 J primers. TCRdb fed the multiplex PCR reads into MiXCR, producing one record per CDR3 protein. The sample shows about 10,000 distinct CDR3 sequences, about a quarter of them seen only once. Sequenced material: lung tumor tissue. Receptor source: a woman between 45 and 65 years old with non-small cell lung cancer.

The gene calls are TRBV11-1 and TRBJ2-6, with a weak D call TRBD2 (5 bases). V was pared by 3 bases and J by 2 bases, with 8 bases between. The germline V gene has CDR1 SGHAT and CDR2 FQDESV (reference sequence). This CDR3 spans 15 amino acids. The CDR3 region is CASSFRLTGANVLTF. The CDR3 DNA sequence: TGTGCCAGCAGCTTTAGACTAACTGGGGCCAACGTCCTGACTTTC.

This clonotype was seen many times. The chain couples TRBV3-1 to TRBJ2-7, with 8 bases matching TRBD2. This CDR3 has 15 amino acids. Germline V CDR1 and CDR2: LGHDT, YNNKEL (reference sequence). Unmatched junction bases numbered 9, after V lost 4 bases and J lost 4 bases. In DNA form, the CDR3 reads TGTGCCAGCAGCCCACCGGGGGGGGTAAAATACGAGCAGTACTTC. It translates to CASSPPGGVKYEQYF.

This clonotype has more than one count but fewer than ten. A junction end diverges from the germline sequence, so it may reflect a read error. The chain employs TRBV3-1 and TRBJ1-1; 8 bases align to TRBD1. The CDR3 loop spans 14 amino acids. CDR1 and CDR2 from the germline V gene are LGHDT and YNNKEL (reference sequence). CDR3 loop: CASSQWTGRTESFF. CDR3 DNA: TGTGCCAGCAGCCAATGGACAGGGCGAACTGAATCTTTCTTT.

This clonotype was seen ten or more times. This chain uses TRBV6-1 with TRBJ1-2, with D unclear. Per germline, CDR1 MNHNS and CDR2 SASEGT. This CDR3 region has 12 residues. The V and J ends lost 0 bases and 4 bases respectively, with 3 bases between them. The CDR3: CASSEALYGYTF. The CDR3 DNA reads as TGTGCCAGCAGTGAAGCCCTCTATGGCTACACCTTC.

This clonotype is labeled medium-sized. The chain has TRBV12-3 or TRBV12-4 and TRBJ2-7, with unresolved D. V was clipped by 2 bases and J by 5 bases, with 13 bases between them. This CDR3 contains 14 residues. CDR3 loop: CASSLLGRWNEQYF. Written as DNA, the CDR3 is TGTGCCAGCAGTTTACTAGGACGGTGGAACGAGCAGTACTTC.

By frequency in the sample, this clonotype is medium-sized (0.01 to 0.1%). CDR3: CASSPGQIYEQYF. The CDR3 nucleotides read TGCGCCAGCAGCCCGGGACAGATCTACGAGCAGTACTTC. This rearrangement joins TRBV5-1 to TRBJ2-7, with 7 positions matching TRBD1. CDR1 is SGHRS and CDR2 is YFSETQ in the germline V gene. The CDR3 is made up of 13 amino acids. Trimming cost V 4 bases and J 3 bases; bases outside gene matches: 4.

As concerns this clonotype: Being one base from a much bigger clone, this may be a read error. V and J are TRBV6-2 or TRBV6-3 and TRBJ2-2, with D tentatively TRBD1 (6 bases). Germline CDR1 MNHEY, CDR2 SVGEGT. The CDR3 contains 16 residues. Trimming shortened V by 7 bases and J by 4 bases, and 19 bases separated the two germline ends. CDR3 DNA sequence: TGTGCCAGCAACAGGGAAAGGGGAGTTCTCACCGGGGAGCTGTTTTTT. Encoded protein: CASNRERGVLTGELFF.

This clonotype was recorded many times. This chain uses TRBV12-3 or TRBV12-4 with TRBJ2-7, with TRBD1 matching 9 bases. The CDR3 has 15 residues. Unmatched junction bases numbered 7, after V lost 6 bases and J lost 1 base. CDR3 nucleotide sequence: TGTGCCAGCAGGCGCACCGGGACAGGGTCCTACGAGCAGTACTTC. Protein: CASRRTGTGSYEQYF.

This clonotype has ten or more counts. The rearrangement uses TRBV6-4 and TRBJ1-5; 7 nucleotides line up with TRBD1. Germline V gene data show CDR1 as MRHNA and CDR2 as SNTAGT. J lost 0 bases, V lost 11 bases, and 19 bases had no gene match. The CDR3 contains 18 residues. CDR3 protein: CAGSSGQRAFNSNQPQHF. CDR3 in DNA: TGTGCCGGTAGCTCGGGACAGCGTGCCTTTAATAGCAATCAGCCCCAGCATTTT.

This clonotype was observed many times. This rearrangement joins TRBV10-3 to TRBJ2-6; 12 bases map to TRBD1. J was trimmed by 0 bases and V by 3 bases; bases with no gene match: 12. The CDR3 runs 21 residues. The germline gives CDR1 ENHRY, CDR2 SYGVKD. The CDR3 region is CAISDLPGQGAKSSGANVLTF. CDR3 nucleotides: TGTGCCATCAGTGATTTACCGGGACAGGGGGCTAAGAGCTCTGGGGCCAACGTCCTGACTTTC.

This clonotype was observed many times. The J gene is TRBJ2-7, the V gene TRBV19; D is unclear. The germline CDR1 and CDR2 sequences are LNHDA and SQIVND (reference sequence). The CDR3 runs 12 residues. The V end lost 5 bases, the J end lost 0 bases, and 5 bases lay between the germline ends. CDR3 nucleotides: TGTGCCAGTAGTTTAAACTCCTACGAGCAGTACTTC. This translates into CASSLNSYEQYF.

By share, this clonotype counts as medium-sized. The chain couples TRBV13 to TRBJ1-4; 9 bases match TRBD1. Losses at the gene ends were 2 bases for V and 7 bases for J; bases not matched to a gene: 11. The CDR3 has 17 residues. In germline, CDR1 is PRHDT, CDR2 FYEKMQ (reference sequence). The DNA of the CDR3 is TGTGCCAGCAGCTTACGTTTTACCGGGACAGGGAGTGAAAAACTGTTTTTT. Its protein is CASSLRFTGTGSEKLFF.

Ten or more counts support this clonotype. The gene calls are TRBV6-1 and TRBJ2-7; no firm D call. V lost 11 bases, J lost 3 bases, and 17 bases lay in between. CDR3 length: 13 amino acids. CDR1 is MNHNS, CDR2 SASEGT, per germline. CDR3 loop: CAVSKQPYYEQYF. The DNA of the CDR3 is TGTGCCGTAAGTAAGCAACCCTACTACGAGCAGTACTTC.

This clonotype was counted ten times or more. The chain links TRBV9 to TRBJ1-1; no definite D call. V was cut by 1 base and J by 6 bases, with 10 bases left in between. Germline values: CDR1 SGDLS, CDR2 YYNGEE. This CDR3 is 13 amino acids long. CDR3 DNA: TGTGCCAGCAGCGTATCGTCGGTCGCTGAAGCTTTCTTT. It yields the protein CASSVSSVAEAFF.

Judged by abundance, this clonotype is medium-sized. The V call is TRBV20-1, the J call TRBJ2-2; D possibly matches TRBD1 or TRBD2 (5 bases each). Germline CDR1 DFQATT, CDR2 SNEGSKA (reference sequence). V was trimmed by 7 bases and J by 1 base, leaving 13 bases between them. The length of the CDR3 is 14 residues. Here the CDR3 reads CSVKRDGNTGELFF. As DNA, the CDR3 is TGCAGTGTCAAACGGGACGGGAACACCGGGGAGCTGTTTTTT.

This clonotype was observed at least ten times. V and J are TRBV27 and TRBJ1-3, with no clear D. The CDR3 runs 15 residues. Trimming cost V 2 bases and J 0 bases, with 8 bases left between them. Per germline, CDR1 MNHEY and CDR2 SMNVEV (reference sequence). CDR3 loop: CASSLRGDSGNTIYF. CDR3 DNA sequence: TGTGCCAGCAGTTTACGCGGGGACTCTGGAAACACCATATATTTT.

This clonotype was picked up many times. The rearrangement links TRBV28 to TRBJ2-1; 7 bases map to TRBD1. Germline V gene sequence: CDR1 MDHEN, CDR2 SYDVKM. The CDR3 contains 15 residues. The ends lost 3 bases at V and 4 bases at J; junction bases unmatched: 6. CDR3: CASSFGDRIYNEQFF. The CDR3 coding sequence is TGTGCCAGCAGTTTTGGGGACAGAATTTACAATGAGCAGTTCTTC.

This clonotype was detected ten times or more. V usage is TRBV5-5 and J usage is TRBJ2-2, with 10 bases matching TRBD2. Per germline, CDR1 SGHKS and CDR2 YYEKEE (reference sequence). This CDR3 contains 15 residues. Trimming cost V 4 bases and J 7 bases; bases outside gene matches: 7. CDR3 sequence reads: CASSRSGGAGGELFF. Written as DNA, the CDR3 is TGTGCCAGCAGCCGAAGCGGGGGGGCCGGCGGGGAGCTGTTTTTT.

The table lists this clonotype with many counts. The chain combines TRBV19 with TRBJ1-5; D is unresolved. Germline values: CDR1 LNHDA, CDR2 SQIVND (reference sequence). This CDR3 is 13 amino acids long. The V end lost 3 bases, the J end lost 3 bases, and 6 bases lay between the germline ends. Here the CDR3 DNA reads TGTGCCAGTAGTATGGGTCCCAATCAGCCCCAGCATTTT. Translated: CASSMGPNQPQHF.

This clonotype ranks as medium-sized (0.01 to 0.1%). The chain couples TRBV27 to TRBJ1-1; D gene uncertain. The CDR3 has 13 residues. Germline V gene sequence: CDR1 MNHEY, CDR2 SMNVEV (reference sequence). Trimming shortened V by 3 bases and J by 1 base, and 6 bases separated the two germline ends. The CDR3 loop reads CASSLGWNTEAFF. The CDR3 DNA follows: TGTGCCAGCAGTTTGGGGTGGAACACTGAAGCTTTCTTT.

This clonotype was picked up one time. The V call is TRBV11-3, the J call TRBJ2-7; D uncertain. From germline, CDR1 is SGHNT and CDR2 YENEEA. The CDR3 runs 12 residues. The V and J ends lost 4 bases and 7 bases respectively, with 11 bases between them. CDR3 DNA sequence: TGTGCCAGCAGCTCGAATACTGGAGAGCAGTACTTC. Translation gives CASSSNTGEQYF.

The CDR3 DNA reads TGTGCCAGCAGCGGCGGATGGGGCGGGGAGCTGTTTTTT. It is translated as CASSGGWGGELFF. This chain joins TRBV11-3 and TRBJ2-2, with no clear D. Germline assignment: CDR1 SGHNT and CDR2 YENEEA. V gave up 5 bases and J gave up 7 bases, with 11 bases separating them. This CDR3 region has 13 residues.

This clonotype was counted many times. The chain joins TRBV24-1 to TRBJ2-3; 9 bases are a match to TRBD1. This CDR3 is 18 amino acids long. Germline V CDR1 and CDR2: KGHDR, SFDVKD. The J segment lost 2 bases and the V segment lost 1 base, leaving 9 bases of the junction unmatched. CDR3 DNA sequence: TGTGCCACCAGTGATTTCCCGTTAGGGACAGGGCCCACAGATACGCAGTATTTT. Encoded protein: CATSDFPLGTGPTDTQYF.

This chain connects TRBV7-9 to TRBJ2-3; D possibly corresponds to TRBD2 (6 bases). The CDR3 is 13 residues long. V was cut by 4 bases and J by 4 bases, with 9 bases left in between. Germline V lookup: CDR1 SEHNR, CDR2 FQNEAQ (reference sequence). CDR3 coding DNA: TGTGCCAGCAGCTCTAGCGTATCAGATACGCAGTATTTT. Its protein product is CASSSSVSDTQYF.

V gene TRBV4-1 combines with J gene TRBJ1-2; D unclear. CDR3 size: 16 residues. Germline CDR1 is MGHRA and CDR2 is YSYEKL. Trimming removed 0 bases at V and 3 bases at J, with 14 bases between. CDR3 residues: CASSQDYAQVDYGYTF. The CDR3 DNA sequence: TGCGCCAGCAGCCAAGATTATGCCCAAGTGGACTATGGCTACACCTTC.

Details on this clonotype: This sequence may be a read error, since a much larger clone differs from it by one base. The chain links TRBV6-1 to TRBJ2-7, with D possibly TRBD2 on 5 matching bases. Trimming cost V 8 bases and J 4 bases, with 15 bases left between them. Germline CDR1 reads MNHNS; CDR2 reads SASEGT. The CDR3 sequence is 13 residues long. CDR3 protein: CASCGWTQYEQYF. CDR3 nucleotides: TGTGCCAGCTGTGGGTGGACTCAATACGAGCAGTACTTC.

The rearrangement joins TRBV7-3 to TRBJ2-1; TRBD2 might be the D (5 bases). Germline CDR1 reads SGHTA; CDR2 reads FQGTGA. V was pared by 5 bases and J by 8 bases, with 19 bases between. CDR3 length: 15 residues. CDR3 bases: TGTGCCAGCAGCGTAGGACTCGATGGGTTTGATGAGCAGTTCTTC. Amino acid sequence: CASSVGLDGFDEQFF.

This clonotype was observed a handful of times. A single base separates this from a much larger clone, so it may be a read error. The rearrangement uses TRBV13 and TRBJ2-1, with D perhaps TRBD2 (5 bases). This CDR3 comprises 16 residues. Germline V gene sequence: CDR1 PRHDT, CDR2 FYEKMQ (reference sequence). Trimming removed 4 bases from V and 0 bases from J, with 13 bases in between. In DNA, the CDR3 is TGTGCCAGCAGCTGGGTAACACGGGGCTCCTACAATGAGCAGTTCTTC. It codes for CASSWVTRGSYNEQFF.

With respect to this clonotype: The junction shows a germline mismatch at one end, possibly a read error. This sequence joins TRBV24-1 and TRBJ1-2; 12 bases are a match to TRBD1. Germline V gives CDR1 KGHDR, CDR2 SFDVKD. The CDR3 is made up of 18 amino acids. The CDR3 protein is CATSDDSGTGGSNYCYTF. Written as DNA, the CDR3 is TGTGCCACCAGTGATGACTCCGGGACAGGGGGCTCTAACTATTGCTACACCTTC.